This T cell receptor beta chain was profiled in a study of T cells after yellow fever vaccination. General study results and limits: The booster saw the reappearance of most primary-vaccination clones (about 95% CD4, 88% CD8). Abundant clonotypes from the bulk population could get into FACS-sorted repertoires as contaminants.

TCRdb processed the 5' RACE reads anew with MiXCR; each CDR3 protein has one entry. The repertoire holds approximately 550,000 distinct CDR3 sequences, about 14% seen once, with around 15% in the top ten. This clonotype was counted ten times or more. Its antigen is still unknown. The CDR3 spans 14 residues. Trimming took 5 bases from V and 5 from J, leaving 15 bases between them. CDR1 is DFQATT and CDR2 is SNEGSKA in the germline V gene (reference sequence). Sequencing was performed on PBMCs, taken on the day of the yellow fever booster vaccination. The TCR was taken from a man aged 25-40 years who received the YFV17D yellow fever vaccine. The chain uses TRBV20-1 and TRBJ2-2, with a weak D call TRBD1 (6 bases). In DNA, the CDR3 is TGCAGTGCTTCTAGGGGGTTCGGGACCGGGGAGCTGTTTTTT. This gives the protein CSASRGFGTGELFF.